The T cell receptor (beta chain) described here comes from a study of cytomegalovirus exposure and HLA in healthy donors (dated by TCRdb to the late 2010s). For the wider study: According to an earlier analysis of a few hundred of the donors, 150 million to 200 million T cells yielded roughly 110 million unique TCR beta sequences and about 300 Gb of sequence data. About 300 gigabases of sequencing data and tens of millions of unique TCR sequences were included in an early release covering roughly 700 HLA-typed donors. Of the roughly 400 genotyped donors, 81% fell in the genetic ancestry cluster associated with self-reported Caucasian donors. The study aimed to test whether cataloging public T cell receptors could reveal signatures of past pathogen exposure. The study profiled the T cell repertoires of about 720 subjects by immunosequencing and related them to cytomegalovirus serostatus. A separate validation cohort of over 95 different subjects was used in addition to the approximately 700-subject first cohort. To predict cytomegalovirus infection status, the study combined high-throughput TCR immunosequencing, statistical association of individual TCRs with disease status, and machine learning. A later analysis re-analyzed previously published TCR beta repertoires from approximately 670 donors and added high-resolution HLA genotyping to study TCR occurrence patterns. The later analysis used no new phenotypic data to find candidate immune exposures, relying instead on TCR beta sequences and their occurrence across donors. An earlier analysis of around 540 of the donors applied high-throughput TCR beta sequencing to assess whether each TCR beta V gene segment acted as functional or pseudogenic. Donor age, sex, ethnicity and CMV serostatus were compiled together with the repertoire data. Genome-wide SNP genotypes for about 55% of the 666 donors were used in a later genetic analysis, which treated that subset as a discovery cohort. Every repertoire in the discovery cohort had been generated on one and the same sequencing platform. HLA typing covered class I and class II loci at four-digit resolution. Typing coverage differed by locus: A, B, C, DRB1 and DQB1 were typed in roughly 629-630 donors, DQA1 in roughly 510, DPA1 in 600 to 610, and DPB1 in about 450. Because of strong linkage in the cohort, roughly five DR-DQ haplotypes were treated as single units for association and clustering. Among about 390 genotyped donors of the cohort, an average of approximately 240,000 unique TCR beta nucleotide sequences were sequenced per donor, around a sixth of them non-productive. The study at large found these results: According to a later analysis, TCR association rates differed among HLA loci, with DRB1 alleles showing the most associated TCRs and HLA-C alleles showing the fewest. A later analysis found that most CMV-associated TCR beta chains appeared HLA-restricted, with HLA associations seemingly driven largely by CMV exposure. Most TCR sequences were observed very rarely across donors, whereas some public TCRs were present in many individuals. Presence/absence analyses assumed roughly uniform sequencing depth across donors, an assumption that may not hold. V-gene and J-gene trimming of TCR beta chains was associated with a missense DCLRE1C variant in a later genetic analysis, and the association was replicated in an independent cohort. In a later genetic analysis, fewer N-insertions in productive TCRs were reported among donors in an Asian-associated ancestry cluster than the approximately 710-donor mean. A few of the identified cytomegalovirus-associated TCR beta chains were confirmed in vitro to be specific for cytomegalovirus antigens. The study listed 170 or so TCR beta chains as associated with cytomegalovirus. In a later analysis, HLA-associated TCR beta chains were found to be more clonally expanded and to have lower generation probabilities than equally common non-associated chains. For the cohort, immune exposure information was limited to CMV serostatus. This cohort had only TCR beta chains sequenced, and the lack of alpha or paired-chain data limited which features could be detected. A further reported finding was that TCR beta sequences accurately predicted the HLA-A and HLA-B alleles for most subjects in the first cohort. The classifier was reported to diagnose cytomegalovirus status with high specificity and sensitivity in both the original and validation cohorts. The authors suggested that the approach could potentially be generalized to other disease states and immunological phenotypes. Specific HLA alleles were associated with over 15,000 TCR beta sequences at a false discovery rate of 0.05 in a later analysis. Because HLA typing was missing for some donors at each locus, association tests included only the typed subset. Correlated functional status among segregating V segments might reflect linkage disequilibrium, but an unknown experimental factor could not be ruled out. A cluster of highly shared sequence variants was judged likely to represent a technical artifact of the sequencing pipeline. Assigning TCR associations to individual alleles was difficult when HLA alleles, especially DR and DQ, strongly co-occurred. Because counts were too low, 15 to 20 rarely observed V segments, including chromosome 9 orphons, were excluded from the earlier analysis of about 500 of the donors. In an earlier analysis of fewer than 700 of the donors, most TCR beta V segments appeared in productive rearrangements about 87% or about 30% of the time, broadly matching IMGT annotations. A later analysis reported that several top co-occurrence clusters appeared linked to parvovirus B19, influenza, CMV and Epstein-Barr virus.

On this clone itself: No cognate antigen has been identified for it. Per-base quality was not reported, and no clone a single base away is much larger than it.

Library method: the immunoSEQ multiplex PCR assay. For the multiplex PCR, a mixture combining 60 forward primers for TCR Vbeta segments and 13 reverse primers for TCR Jbeta segments was used. The CDR3 region of rearranged TCR beta genes was amplified from genomic DNA by a multiplex PCR assay. The amplified TCR beta libraries were sequenced on the Illumina HiSeq System as 87-base-pair reads. Regarding the original processing steps: Across the 640 or so repertoires, a later analysis counted some 80 million unique TCR beta chains, around 11 million of which were shared by at least two donors. A nearest-neighbor algorithm error-corrected the raw reads and collapsed the reads into unique sequences, merging closely related sequences to remove PCR and sequencing errors. To assign V, D and J gene segments, CDR3 sequences were aligned to IMGT reference sequences. For a sequence to be retained, a match of at least six nucleotides was required to both a V gene segment and a J gene segment. Rearrangements were classified as productive when the CDR3 lacked stop codons and remained in frame with V and J, and all other rearrangements were classified as non-productive. Following IMGT convention, CDR3 was defined as the stretch from the second conserved V-encoded cysteine up to the conserved J-encoded phenylalanine. In an earlier analysis of around 600 of the donors, sequences lacking an unambiguous match to a single V gene segment were excluded. An earlier analysis of a few hundred of the donors called V segments functional above 56.7% productive rearrangements and segregating when the between-donor standard deviation exceeded 5%. A statistical classification framework was built for diagnosing cytomegalovirus status from the catalog of TCR beta chain sequences. V and J gene assignment, in a later analysis, came from comparing TCR nucleotide sequences with IMGT/GENE-DB human TR gene sequences. Using the TCRdist pipeline, a later analysis assigned CDR3 sequences along with most-parsimonious VDJ recombination scenarios. In a later analysis, every TCR beta chain was defined by the combination of its CDR3 amino acid sequence and its V-gene family, and reads without a unique V-gene family were dropped. A later analysis removed 592 highly shared, low-generation-probability nucleotide sequences to deal with suspected cross-contamination and a sequencing artifact. In a later analysis, a clonal expansion index for each public chain was calculated from normalized within-repertoire ranks of inferred template counts. Generation probabilities in a later analysis came from a VDJ recombination model fitted to out-of-frame rearrangements, and those results were checked against IGoR. Hypergeometric tests were used in a later analysis to score TCR-TCR, TCR-HLA and TCR-CMV co-occurrence, with a repertoire-size bias correction applied to the TCR pairs. False discovery rates were estimated in a later analysis by permuting HLA or CMV assignments 20 times. A later analysis grouped co-occurring TCRs with DBSCAN, adding TCRdist sequence similarity when clustering within HLA-allele-positive subsets. Repertoires with fewer than 30,000 or more than 120,000 public chains were left out of co-occurrence clustering, as were about 5 repertoires with anomalous nucleotide sharing. Imported from immuneACCESS, the table was reduced by TCRdb to in-frame sequences with V and J called. These copies leave out some clones; in studies compared against another copy, an unresolved V gene accounts for under half, and the cause of the remainder is not known. The DNA gave D and trimming, while V, J and clone size come from that table. The sample table holds approximately 180,000 clones, of which roughly 87% were seen once. Clones ranked in the top ten supply around 0.25% of the sample.

The cohort was made up of under 800 healthy bone marrow donors. At the time of sampling, every cohort member was nominally healthy, though immune exposures that went unrecorded were likely present. The donor was CMV seronegative and belonged to the group of around 350 seronegative cohort members. Each donor provided a peripheral blood sample, and peripheral blood mononuclear cells were used for TCR beta sequencing. Genomic DNA extraction from the blood cell samples was performed with the Qiagen DNeasy Blood Extraction Kit. The sequencing sample was made of PBMCs. This sequence originates from a girl in the first two years of life in good health and CMV-seronegative.

The CDR3 is CASSERPAAGGNQPQHF. DNA sequence: TGTGCCAGCAGTGAACGCCCCGCAGCAGGGGGCAATCAGCCCCAGCATTTT. The rearranged segments are TRBV6-1 and TRBJ1-5, with TRBD1 tentatively as D gene (6 bases match). CDR1 and CDR2, looked up from the germline V gene, are MNHNS and SASEGT. The V end loses 2 bases and the J end loses 2 bases, and a stretch of 16 bases separates them. Spanning cysteine to phenylalanine, the CDR3 consists of 17 amino acids. Only the CDR3 region is kept as DNA, spanning 51 bases read in frame from base 1.